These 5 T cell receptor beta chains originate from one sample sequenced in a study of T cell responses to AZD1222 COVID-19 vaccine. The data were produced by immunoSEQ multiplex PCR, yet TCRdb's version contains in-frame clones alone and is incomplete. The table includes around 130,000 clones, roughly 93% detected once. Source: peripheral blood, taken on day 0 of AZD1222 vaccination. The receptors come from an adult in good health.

CDR3 sequence: CASSWGSTDTQYF. The CDR3 DNA reads as TGTGCCAGCAGCTGGGGCTCCACAGATACGCAGTATTTT. The chain is built from TRBV6-5 and TRBJ2-3, with D possibly being TRBD1 (5 bases). Germline values: CDR1 MNHEY, CDR2 SVGAGI. V lost 6 bases, J lost 2 bases, and 9 bases lay in between. CDR3 length: 13 amino acids.

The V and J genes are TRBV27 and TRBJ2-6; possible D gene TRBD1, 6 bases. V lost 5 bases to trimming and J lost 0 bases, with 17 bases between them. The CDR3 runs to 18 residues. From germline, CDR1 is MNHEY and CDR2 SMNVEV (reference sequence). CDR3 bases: TGTGCCAGCAGTACCCGAGGGGGTACGGGCTCTGGGGCCAACGTCCTGACTTTC. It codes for CASSTRGGTGSGANVLTF.

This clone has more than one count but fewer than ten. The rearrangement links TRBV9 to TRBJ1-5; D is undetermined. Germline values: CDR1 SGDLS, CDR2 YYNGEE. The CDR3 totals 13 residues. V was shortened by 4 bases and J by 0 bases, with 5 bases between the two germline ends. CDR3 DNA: TGTGCCAGCAGCCCAGATAGCAATCAGCCCCAGCATTTT. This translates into CASSPDSNQPQHF.

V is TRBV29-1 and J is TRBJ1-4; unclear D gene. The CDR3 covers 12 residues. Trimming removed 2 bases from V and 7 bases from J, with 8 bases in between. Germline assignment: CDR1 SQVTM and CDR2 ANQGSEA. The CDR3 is CSVESGSEKLFF. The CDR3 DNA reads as TGCAGCGTTGAATCCGGTAGTGAAAAACTGTTTTTT.

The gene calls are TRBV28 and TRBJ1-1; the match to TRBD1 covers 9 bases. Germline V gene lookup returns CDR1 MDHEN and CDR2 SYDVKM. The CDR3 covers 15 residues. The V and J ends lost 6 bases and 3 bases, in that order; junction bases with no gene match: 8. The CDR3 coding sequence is TGTGCCAGCAGACCCAACCGGGACAGGGACACTGAAGCTTTCTTT. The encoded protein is CASRPNRDRDTEAFF. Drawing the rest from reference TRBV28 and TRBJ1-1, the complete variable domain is DVKVTQSSRYLVKRTGEKVFLECVQDMDHENMFWYRQDPGLGLRLIYFSYDVKMKEKGDIPEGYSVSREKKERFSLILESASTNQTSMYLCASRPNRDRDTEAFFGQGTRLTVV.